What follows are 26 T cell receptor beta chains derived from one specimen sequenced in a study of blood T cell repertoires in COVID-19 (dated by TCRdb to between 2020 and 2021). The library was prepared using the immunoSEQ multiplex PCR assay. Not all clones reach the TCRdb copy of this immuneACCESS table, which keeps in-frame sequences only. Checked studies attribute under half of the gap to unresolved V genes and leave the rest unexplained. Counted in this sample were some 460,000 clones; around 90% of them appeared once. Jointly, the top ten make up roughly 0.7% of the sample. Source material: PBMCs or T cells enriched from blood (not recorded which). All receptors derive from a young woman who had recovered from COVID-19.

CDR3 residues: CASSESDRDISGANVLTF. Written as DNA, the CDR3 is TGTGCCAGCAGTGAATCGGACAGAGACATCTCTGGGGCCAACGTCCTGACTTTC. The rearrangement uses TRBV2 and TRBJ2-6; TRBD1 might be the D (6 bases). V was trimmed by 2 bases and J by 0 bases, leaving 14 bases between them. The CDR3 totals 18 residues. Germline V gene data show CDR1 as SNHLY and CDR2 as FYNNEI.

This chain connects TRBV30 to TRBJ1-6; tentative D call: TRBD1 (5 bases). Germline CDR1 GTSNPN, CDR2 SVGIG (reference sequence). Trimming shortened V by 3 bases and J by 9 bases, and 21 bases separated the two germline ends. The CDR3 runs to 16 residues. CDR3 coding DNA: TGTGCCTGGAGCCCCGGGGGAGGGAGGGTTGGTTCACCCCTCCACTTT. Encoded protein: CAWSPGGGRVGSPLHF.

In its sample, this clone was seen once. The V gene is TRBV27, the J gene TRBJ2-7; 8 bases are shared with TRBD1. The junction had 7 bases not matched to a gene; V was cut back by 3 bases and J by 3 bases. The length of the CDR3 is 15 residues. Germline CDR1 and CDR2: MNHEY and SMNVEV (reference sequence). Here the CDR3 DNA reads TGTGCCAGCAGTTTTGCCCAGGGGGCGGACTACGAGCAGTACTTC. Encoded protein: CASSFAQGADYEQYF.

This chain joins TRBV5-6 and TRBJ1-5; 9 bases are a match to TRBD1. With 0 bases clipped from V and 4 bases from J, the junction kept 2 bases outside the gene matches. Germline lookup yields CDR1 SGHDT and CDR2 YYEEEE. This CDR3 spans 15 amino acids. CDR3 protein: CASSLGQGGNQPQHF. CDR3 nucleotide sequence: TGTGCCAGCAGCTTGGGACAGGGGGGTAATCAGCCCCAGCATTTT.

Turning to this clone: At one end, the junction sequence differs from germline, possibly due to a read error. The V and J genes are TRBV10-1 and TRBJ1-1; 7 bases align to TRBD1. The germline V gene encodes CDR1 WNHNN and CDR2 SYGVQD (reference sequence). The CDR3 totals 12 residues. The CDR3 loop reads CASRNRGLETFF. The CDR3 region has the DNA TGCGCCAGCAGGAACAGGGGCCTTGAAACTTTCTTT.

This clone has just one count. This chain links TRBV7-9 with TRBJ1-1; possibly TRBD1 for D (5 bases). V was shortened by 4 bases and J by 3 bases, with 9 bases between the two germline ends. The V gene's germline CDR1 is SEHNR and CDR2 FQNEAQ (reference sequence). The CDR3 has 13 amino acids. DNA for the CDR3: TGTGCCAGCAGCTCGACAGTTTACACTGAAGCTTTCTTT. Translation: CASSSTVYTEAFF.

This chain links TRBV5-1 with TRBJ2-3; 7 bases map to TRBD2. CDR3 length: 14 residues. The germline V gene has CDR1 SGHRS and CDR2 YFSETQ. The V gene end was trimmed by 5 bases and the J gene end by 4 bases; junction bases not matched to a gene: 7. CDR3 region: CASRWAGESDTQYF. CDR3 DNA: TGCGCCAGCAGATGGGCGGGGGAGTCAGATACGCAGTATTTT.

The chain links TRBV18 to TRBJ1-1, with D possibly TRBD1 on 6 matching bases. The germline gives CDR1 KGHSH, CDR2 LQKENI. The CDR3 spans 13 residues. The germline V and J ends were trimmed by 3 bases and 8 bases, with 13 bases remaining between them. CDR3 coding DNA: TGTGCCAGCTCACCCCAGGATAGGGGGGAAGCTTTCTTT. Residues: CASSPQDRGEAFF.

The chain is built from TRBV11-2 and TRBJ2-7; D is ambiguous. Germline V CDR1 and CDR2: SGHAT, FQNNGV. Trimming stripped 1 base from V and 1 base from J, with 8 bases between. CDR3 length equals 14 residues. As DNA, the CDR3 is TGTGCCAGCAGCTTAGCCCTATTTTCCTACGAGCAGTACTTC. It is translated as CASSLALFSYEQYF.

V gene TRBV5-5 combines with J gene TRBJ2-3; 11 positions agree with TRBD1. The CDR3 extends over 16 amino acids. Germline CDR1 and CDR2: SGHKS and YYEKEE (reference sequence). The junction had 5 bases not matched to a gene; V was cut back by 0 bases and J by 5 bases. DNA of the CDR3: TGTGCCAGCAGCTTGGAATCGGGGACAGGGGGAGATACGCAGTATTTT. Its protein is CASSLESGTGGDTQYF. The full variable domain, its missing parts supplied by reference TRBV5-5 and TRBJ2-3, is DAGVTQSPTHLIKTRGQQVTLRCSPISGHKSVSWYQQVLGQGPQFIFQYYEKEERGRGNFPDRFSARQFPNYSSELNVNALLLGDSALYLCASSLESGTGGDTQYFGPGTRLTVL.

The chain carries TRBV5-4 and TRBJ1-1; weak D call: TRBD1 (6 bases). The CDR3 totals 14 residues. Germline V gives CDR1 SGHNT, CDR2 YYREEE (reference sequence). Deletions cut 0 bases from V and 6 bases from J, with 12 bases between. For the CDR3, the DNA is TGTGCCAGCAGCTTGGCAGGGGCTGTCGCTGAAGCTTTCTTT. Protein sequence: CASSLAGAVAEAFF.

This clone was seen a single time. This chain connects TRBV7-9 to TRBJ1-6, with a tentative D call TRBD1 (5 bases). Germline V gene sequence: CDR1 SEHNR, CDR2 FQNEAQ (reference sequence). The V end was cut by 7 bases, the J end by 4 bases, with 17 bases between. The CDR3 sequence is 16 residues long. CDR3 nucleotide sequence: TGTGCCAGCACCTCGATGGTCGGGGGATATAATTCACCCCTCCACTTT. This translates into CASTSMVGGYNSPLHF.

The chain links TRBV30 to TRBJ1-2; 10 positions agree with TRBD1. This CDR3 contains 15 residues. Germline assignment: CDR1 GTSNPN and CDR2 SVGIG (reference sequence). After removal of 5 bases from V and 2 bases from J, the junction contained 8 bases not matched to a gene. The CDR3 nucleotides are TGTGCCTGGCTTAAGGGACAGGGGCTAAACTATGGCTACACCTTC. Its protein is CAWLKGQGLNYGYTF. Together with reference TRBV30 and TRBJ1-2, the CDR3 gives the full variable domain: SQTIHQWPATLVQPVGSPLSLECTVEGTSNPNLYWYRQAAGRGLQLLFYSVGIGQISSEVPQNLSASRPQDRQFILSSKKLLLSDSGFYLCAWLKGQGLNYGYTFGSGTRLTVV.

The chain combines TRBV7-2 with TRBJ1-4; D perhaps matches TRBD1 (6 bases). CDR3 length: 14 residues. In germline, CDR1 is SGHTA, CDR2 FQGNSA. V was trimmed by 6 bases and J by 2 bases, leaving 10 bases between them. The CDR3 reads CASRSGATNEKLFF. For the CDR3, the DNA is TGTGCCAGCAGATCAGGGGCGACTAATGAAAAACTGTTTTTT. The full variable domain, rest sourced from reference TRBV7-2 and TRBJ1-4, is GAGVSQSPSNKVTEKGKDVELRCDPISGHTALYWYRQSLGQGLEFLIYFQGNSAPDKSGLPSDRFSAERTGGSVSTLTIQRTQQEDSAVYLCASRSGATNEKLFFGSGTQLSVL.

This chain connects TRBV5-1 to TRBJ2-7, with D perhaps matching TRBD2 (5 bases). Looked up from germline, CDR1 is SGHRS and CDR2 is YFSETQ. This CDR3 comprises 14 residues. Trimming took 0 bases from V and 5 from J, leaving 12 bases between them. This CDR3 reads CASSLVVTGDEQYF. The CDR3 coding sequence is TGCGCCAGCAGCTTGGTGGTCACCGGGGACGAGCAGTACTTC.

The J gene is TRBJ2-3, the V gene TRBV2, with 7 bases aligning to TRBD2. The CDR3 consists of 15 residues. The V gene end was trimmed by 7 bases and the J gene end by 2 bases; junction bases not matched to a gene: 9. The V gene's germline CDR1 is SNHLY and CDR2 FYNNEI. CDR3 protein: CASKWELAFTDTQYF. CDR3 in DNA: TGTGCCAGCAAATGGGAACTAGCGTTCACAGATACGCAGTATTTT.

The chain employs TRBV6-5 and TRBJ1-6; D not certain. The V and J ends lost 1 base and 9 bases respectively, with 13 bases between them. CDR1 is MNHEY and CDR2 is SVGAGI in the germline V gene. The CDR3 runs to 15 residues. CDR3 coding DNA: TGTGCCAGCAGTTACTGGGGAGAAGGAGGTTCACCCCTCCACTTT. Amino acid sequence: CASSYWGEGGSPLHF.

The chain recombines TRBV25-1 with TRBJ1-1, with 7 bases fitting TRBD1. Looked up from germline, CDR1 is MGHDK and CDR2 is SYGVNS. J gave up 4 bases and V 7 bases, and 3 bases lay outside the gene matches. The length of the CDR3 is 12 residues. As DNA, the CDR3 is TGTGCCAGCACCCAGGGGGGCACTGAAGCTTTCTTT. Translating it yields CASTQGGTEAFF.

This chain uses TRBV24-1 with TRBJ1-2; 8 positions agree with TRBD1. This CDR3 contains 14 residues. After removal of 4 bases from V and 8 bases from J, the junction contained 8 bases not matched to a gene. Per germline, CDR1 KGHDR and CDR2 SFDVKD. The CDR3 nucleotides read TGTGCCACCAGTGACTCGGGACAGGAGAAAGGCTACACCTTC. Translation: CATSDSGQEKGYTF.

This clone came up a few times. The chain carries TRBV27 and TRBJ1-5; D is undetermined. In germline, CDR1 is MNHEY, CDR2 SMNVEV (reference sequence). Trimming cost V 5 bases and J 2 bases, with 10 bases left between them. This CDR3 has 14 amino acids. The CDR3 is CASSLRFGNQPQHF. As DNA, the CDR3 is TGTGCCAGCAGTCTGAGGTTCGGCAATCAGCCCCAGCATTTT.

The rearrangement joins TRBV25-1 to TRBJ1-2; D is unresolved. This CDR3 has 15 residues. Trimming shortened V by 1 base and J by 6 bases, and 15 bases separated the two germline ends. Germline CDR1 MGHDK, CDR2 SYGVNS. CDR3 sequence (DNA): TGTGCCAGCAGTGAATGGAGCGGTCGCGGAGATGGCTACACCTTC. Encoded protein: CASSEWSGRGDGYTF.

This rearrangement joins TRBV12-5 to TRBJ2-5; 8 bases are shared with TRBD1. With V trimmed by 0 bases and J by 2 bases, 11 bases remained unmatched. The CDR3 is made up of 18 amino acids. Germline CDR1 reads LGHNT; CDR2 reads FRNRAP. In DNA form, the CDR3 reads TGTGCTAGTGGTTTGGTAATTGGATTGGACAGGGCACAAGAGACCCAGTACTTC. It yields the protein CASGLVIGLDRAQETQYF.

The gene calls are TRBV5-6 and TRBJ2-1, with 9 bases fitting TRBD1. V lost 4 bases and J lost 0; bases outside the gene matches: 5. CDR1 and CDR2 from the germline V gene are SGHDT and YYEEEE. The CDR3 loop spans 16 amino acids. The CDR3 protein is CASSRTGAFSYNEQFF. The DNA for the CDR3 is TGTGCCAGCAGCAGGACAGGGGCCTTCTCCTACAATGAGCAGTTCTTC.

This clone was detected a few times. Distinct nucleotide sequences in the sample also encode this CDR3. V usage is TRBV3-1 (or the pseudogene TRBV3-2) and J usage is TRBJ1-5; D possibly corresponds to TRBD1 (5 bases). Germline values: CDR1 LGHDT, CDR2 YNNKEL (reference sequence). The CDR3 length is 13 residues. Between the trimmed V and J ends, which lost 0 bases and 7 bases, there was a span of 7 bases. The CDR3: CASSQDRGQPQHF. CDR3 bases: TGTGCCAGCAGCCAAGATAGGGGACAGCCCCAGCATTTT.

Comment on this clone: Other DNA sequences in the same sample also yield this CDR3. The chain uses TRBV7-3 and TRBJ1-1; 8 bases line up with TRBD1. Germline CDR1 and CDR2: SGHTA and FQGTGA. J was trimmed by 2 bases and V by 5 bases; bases with no gene match: 4. This CDR3 is built from 14 residues. The CDR3 region has the DNA TGTGCCAGCAGCCTCGACAGGGGAAACACTGAAGCTTTCTTT. This codes for CASSLDRGNTEAFF. Filled out from reference TRBV7-3 and TRBJ1-1, the complete variable domain reads GAGVSQTPSNKVTEKGKYVELRCDPISGHTALYWYRQSLGQGPEFLIYFQGTGAADDSGLPNDRFFAVRPEGSVSTLKIQRTERGDSAVYLCASSLDRGNTEAFFGQGTRLTVV.

This chain joins TRBV5-6 and TRBJ1-1; 9 bases map to TRBD1. Germline CDR1 and CDR2: SGHDT and YYEEEE. This CDR3 has 14 amino acids. V trimming: 8 bases; J trimming: 3 bases; junction bases outside the gene matches: 8. The CDR3 reads CASQTTGGYTEAFF. CDR3 in DNA: TGTGCCAGTCAAACTACAGGGGGCTACACTGAAGCTTTCTTT.